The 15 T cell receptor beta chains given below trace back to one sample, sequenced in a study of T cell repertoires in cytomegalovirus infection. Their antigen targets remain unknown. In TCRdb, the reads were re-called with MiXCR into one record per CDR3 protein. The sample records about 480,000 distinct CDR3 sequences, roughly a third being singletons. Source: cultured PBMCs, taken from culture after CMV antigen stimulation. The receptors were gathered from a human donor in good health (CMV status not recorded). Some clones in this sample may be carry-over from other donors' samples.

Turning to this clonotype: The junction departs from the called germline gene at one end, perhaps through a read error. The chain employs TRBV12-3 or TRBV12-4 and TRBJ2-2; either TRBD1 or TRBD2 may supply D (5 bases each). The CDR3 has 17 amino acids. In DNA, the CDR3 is TGTGCCGGCAGTTTTAGGGGACCCTGGCAATCCACCGGGGAGCTGTTTTTT. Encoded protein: CAGSFRGPWQSTGELFF.

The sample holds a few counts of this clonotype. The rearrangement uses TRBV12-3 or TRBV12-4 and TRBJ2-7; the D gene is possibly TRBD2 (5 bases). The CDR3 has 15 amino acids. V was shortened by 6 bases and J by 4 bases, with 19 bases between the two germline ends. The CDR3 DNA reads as TGTGCCAGCAGCCCGAATGGGGAAAGAGGGTACGAGCAGTACTTC. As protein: CASSPNGERGYEQYF.

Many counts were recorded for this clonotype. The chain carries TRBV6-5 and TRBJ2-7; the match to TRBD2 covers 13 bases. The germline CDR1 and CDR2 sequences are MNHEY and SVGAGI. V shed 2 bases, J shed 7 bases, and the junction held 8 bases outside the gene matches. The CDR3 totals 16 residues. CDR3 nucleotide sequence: TGTGCCAGCAGTTACCTACTAGCGGGAGGGCCCCGAGAGCAGTACGTC. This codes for CASSYLLAGGPREQYV.

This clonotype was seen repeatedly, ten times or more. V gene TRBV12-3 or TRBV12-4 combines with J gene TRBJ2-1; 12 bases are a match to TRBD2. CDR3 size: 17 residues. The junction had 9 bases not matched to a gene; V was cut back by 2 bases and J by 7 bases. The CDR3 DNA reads TGTGCCAGCAGTTTATCGGCTAGCGGGAGGGCCTTGAATGAGCAGTTCTTC. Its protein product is CASSLSASGRALNEQFF.

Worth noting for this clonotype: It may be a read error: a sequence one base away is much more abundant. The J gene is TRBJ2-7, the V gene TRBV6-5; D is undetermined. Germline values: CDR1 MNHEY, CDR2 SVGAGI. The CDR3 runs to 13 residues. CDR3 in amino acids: CARSYSKSTQQYF. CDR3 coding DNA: TGTGCCCGCAGTTACTCGAAGTCTACTCAGCAGTACTTC.

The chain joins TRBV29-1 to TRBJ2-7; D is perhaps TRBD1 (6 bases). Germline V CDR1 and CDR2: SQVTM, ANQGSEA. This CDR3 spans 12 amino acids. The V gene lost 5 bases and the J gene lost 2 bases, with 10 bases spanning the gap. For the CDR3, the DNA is TGCAGCGTTTTACAGGGACCCTACGAGCAGTACTTC. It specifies CSVLQGPYEQYF.

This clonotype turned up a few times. The CDR3 region is CASSNPGQPQHF. CDR3 coding DNA: TGTGCCAGCAGTAACCCTGGTCAGCCCCAGCATTTT. The chain combines TRBV27 with TRBJ1-5; no firm D call. Trimming took 5 bases from V and 6 from J, leaving 8 bases between them. The CDR3 is 12 residues long. Looked up from germline, CDR1 is MNHEY and CDR2 is SMNVEV (reference sequence).

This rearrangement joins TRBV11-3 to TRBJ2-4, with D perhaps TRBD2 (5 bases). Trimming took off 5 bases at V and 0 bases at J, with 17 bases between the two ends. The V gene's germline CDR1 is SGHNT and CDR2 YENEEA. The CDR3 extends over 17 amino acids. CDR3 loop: CASSPRTRVSAKNIQYF. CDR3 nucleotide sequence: TGTGCCAGCAGCCCCCGGACTCGCGTATCAGCCAAAAACATTCAGTACTTC. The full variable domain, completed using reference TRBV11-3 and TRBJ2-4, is EAGVVQSPRYKIIEKKQPVAFWCNPISGHNTLYWYLQNLGQGPELLIRYENEEAVDDSQLPKDRFSAERLKGVDSTLKIQPAELGDSAVYLCASSPRTRVSAKNIQYFGAGTRLSVL.

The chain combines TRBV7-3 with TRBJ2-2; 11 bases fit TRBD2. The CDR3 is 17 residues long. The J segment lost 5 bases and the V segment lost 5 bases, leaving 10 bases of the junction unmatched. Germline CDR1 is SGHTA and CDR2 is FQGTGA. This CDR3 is CASSTQGRTSGTGELFF. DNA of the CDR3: TGTGCCAGCAGCACTCAAGGTCGGACTAGCGGGACCGGGGAGCTGTTTTTT.

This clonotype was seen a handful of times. CDR3 loop: CASSPVGTGDIGYGYTF. CDR3 bases: TGTGCCAGCTCACCCGTCGGGACAGGGGACATTGGCTATGGCTACACCTTC. The V gene is TRBV18, the J gene TRBJ1-2; 10 nucleotides align to TRBD1. J lost 4 bases, V lost 3 bases, and 11 bases had no gene match. The CDR3 runs to 17 residues. The V gene's germline CDR1 is KGHSH and CDR2 LQKENI. The full variable domain, with the rest looked up from reference TRBV18 and TRBJ1-2, is NAGVMQNPRHLVRRRGQEARLRCSPMKGHSHVYWYRQLPEEGLKFMVYLQKENIIDESGMPKERFSAEFPKEGPSILRIQQVVRGDSAAYFCASSPVGTGDIGYGYTFGSGTRLTVV.

The CDR3 nucleotides are TGTGCCAGCAGCTACCCGGGTGGCTCCTACAATGAGCAGTTCTTC. Its protein is CASSYPGGSYNEQFF. The chain joins TRBV11-3 to TRBJ2-1, with no clear D. The CDR3 totals 15 residues. Looked up from germline, CDR1 is SGHNT and CDR2 is YENEEA. V was clipped by 4 bases and J by 0 bases, with 10 bases between them.

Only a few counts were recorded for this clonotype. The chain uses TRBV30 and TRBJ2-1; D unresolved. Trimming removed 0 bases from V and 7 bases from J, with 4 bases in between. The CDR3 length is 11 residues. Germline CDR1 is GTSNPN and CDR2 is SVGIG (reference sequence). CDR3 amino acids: CAWSVLNEQFF. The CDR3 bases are TGTGCCTGGAGTGTACTGAATGAGCAGTTCTTC.

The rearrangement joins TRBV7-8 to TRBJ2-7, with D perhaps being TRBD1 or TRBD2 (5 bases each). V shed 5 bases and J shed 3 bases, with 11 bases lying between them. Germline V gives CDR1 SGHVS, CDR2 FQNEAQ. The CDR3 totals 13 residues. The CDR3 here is CASSIRDGYEQYF. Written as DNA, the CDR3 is TGTGCCAGCAGCATCCGGGACGGCTACGAGCAGTACTTC.

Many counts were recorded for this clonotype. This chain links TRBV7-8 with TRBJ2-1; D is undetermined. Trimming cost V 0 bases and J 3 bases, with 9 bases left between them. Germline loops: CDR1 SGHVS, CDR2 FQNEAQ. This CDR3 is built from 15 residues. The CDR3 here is CASSLASALYNEQFF. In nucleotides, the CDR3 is TGTGCCAGCAGCTTAGCGTCCGCCCTCTACAATGAGCAGTTCTTC.

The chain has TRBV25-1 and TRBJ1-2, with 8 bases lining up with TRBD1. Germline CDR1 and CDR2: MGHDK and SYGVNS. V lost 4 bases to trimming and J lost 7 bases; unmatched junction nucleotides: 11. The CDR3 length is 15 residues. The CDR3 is CASSARGQVLGGYTF. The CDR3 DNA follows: TGTGCCAGCAGTGCCCGGGGACAGGTCCTCGGTGGCTACACCTTC.